These 9 T cell receptor beta chains were all obtained from the same sample, sequenced in a study of Ad26.COV2.S vaccination and SARS-CoV-2 variants. Profiled with immunoSEQ multiplex PCR; TCRdb holds only in-frame clones, not every one. The sample has some 190,000 clones, around nine tenths seen once. The sequences come from peripheral blood, collected after recovery from COVID-19. These receptors were collected from a human donor who had recovered from COVID-19.

V is TRBV24-1 and J is TRBJ1-2; D may be TRBD1 (5 bases). The germline V gene encodes CDR1 KGHDR and CDR2 SFDVKD. Trimming removed 3 bases at V and 5 bases at J, with 12 bases between. CDR3 size: 14 residues. For the CDR3, the DNA is TGTGCCACCAGTGATGAGGGGCGGATATATGGCTACACCTTC. Translated, it gives CATSDEGRIYGYTF.

The chain combines TRBV6-5 with TRBJ1-1, with 8 bases matching TRBD1. CDR3 length: 13 residues. Germline V gene sequence: CDR1 MNHEY, CDR2 SVGAGI. Germline trimming cut 6 bases from V and 2 bases from J; bases unmatched to any gene: 2. CDR3 in amino acids: CASRTGVNTEAFF. The CDR3 bases are TGTGCCAGCAGGACAGGGGTTAACACTGAAGCTTTCTTT.

This chain connects TRBV9 to TRBJ2-7; 7 nucleotides align to TRBD2. Germline CDR1 SGDLS, CDR2 YYNGEE. V trimming: 0 bases; J trimming: 3 bases; junction bases outside the gene matches: 3. This CDR3 comprises 14 residues. The CDR3 DNA is TGTGCCAGCAGCGTAGGGACTAGTAACTACGAGCAGTACTTC. Translating gives CASSVGTSNYEQYF.

V and J are TRBV5-4 and TRBJ2-7, with D tentatively TRBD1 (5 bases). V was clipped by 0 bases and J by 5 bases, with 12 bases between them. This CDR3 spans 14 amino acids. CDR1 and CDR2 (germline): SGHNT, YYREEE (reference sequence). The CDR3: CASSLALTGHEQYF. CDR3 DNA: TGTGCCAGCAGCTTGGCGCTTACAGGCCACGAGCAGTACTTC.

V and J are TRBV6-6 and TRBJ1-2; tentative D call: TRBD1 (5 bases). The CDR3 is 15 residues long. V lost 0 bases and J lost 0, with 8 bases in between. Germline values: CDR1 MNHNY, CDR2 SVGAGI (reference sequence). CDR3 residues: CASSYSQGANYGYTF. In DNA, the CDR3 is TGTGCCAGCAGTTACTCGCAGGGAGCTAACTATGGCTACACCTTC.

This clone occurred a few times. This chain connects TRBV18 to TRBJ1-2; 9 nucleotides agree with TRBD1. Trimming took 0 bases from V and 4 from J; bases not matched to a gene: 3. The CDR3 extends over 15 amino acids. CDR1 is KGHSH, CDR2 LQKENI, per germline. CDR3 in amino acids: CASSPPGQGGYGYTF. In DNA form, the CDR3 reads TGTGCCAGCTCACCACCGGGACAGGGTGGCTATGGCTACACCTTC. Full variable domain (missing parts from reference TRBV18 and TRBJ1-2): NAGVMQNPRHLVRRRGQEARLRCSPMKGHSHVYWYRQLPEEGLKFMVYLQKENIIDESGMPKERFSAEFPKEGPSILRIQQVVRGDSAAYFCASSPPGQGGYGYTFGSGTRLTVV.

V usage is TRBV10-3 and J usage is TRBJ1-1; 8 nucleotides match TRBD1. The CDR3 loop spans 14 amino acids. Losses at the gene ends were 6 bases for V and 0 bases for J; bases not matched to a gene: 3. Germline CDR1 is ENHRY and CDR2 is SYGVKD. In nucleotides, the CDR3 is TGTGCCATCAGGGGACAGGAGTTGAACACTGAAGCTTTCTTT. Encoded protein: CAIRGQELNTEAFF.

The CDR3 is CATRDGEMNTEAFF. The CDR3 DNA reads TGTGCCACCAGGGACGGTGAAATGAACACTGAAGCTTTCTTT. J is TRBJ1-1 and V is TRBV10-3, with D tentatively TRBD1 (5 bases). The germline gives CDR1 ENHRY, CDR2 SYGVKD. The CDR3 sequence is 14 residues long. Trimming cost V 10 bases and J 0 bases, with 15 bases left between them.

This chain uses TRBV20-1 with TRBJ2-5; D remains unclear. The CDR3 is 13 residues long. The V gene's germline CDR1 is DFQATT and CDR2 SNEGSKA (reference sequence). The V end was cut by 3 bases, the J end by 5 bases, with 13 bases between. CDR3 nucleotides: TGCAGTGCTAGTTATGTGGGATCTGAGACCCAGTACTTC. Its translation is CSASYVGSETQYF.